These 9 T cell receptor beta chains were all obtained from the same sample, sequenced in a study of chemoradiotherapy in HPV16-positive cancers. Produced via immunoSEQ multiplex PCR; TCRdb's table is partial and in-frame only. This sample has some 70,000 clones, with about nine tenths found just once. The starting material was blood, obtained from a patient who underwent chemoradiotherapy. The origin of the receptors is a human donor with HPV-associated anogenital cancer.

The rearrangement uses TRBV29-1 and TRBJ2-7, with D unresolved. The V gene's germline CDR1 is SQVTM and CDR2 ANQGSEA. The V and J ends lost 6 bases and 3 bases respectively, with 9 bases between them. This CDR3 has 11 amino acids. Here the CDR3 reads CSVGYIYEQYF. The CDR3 DNA follows: TGCAGCGTGGGTTATATCTACGAGCAGTACTTC.

This clone was counted only a few times. This chain uses TRBV19 with TRBJ2-1; D remains unclear. Germline CDR1 is LNHDA and CDR2 is SQIVND (reference sequence). V was shortened by 1 base and J by 6 bases, with 7 bases between the two germline ends. The length of the CDR3 is 13 residues. CDR3 coding DNA: TGTGCCAGTAGTATAGGGGCTAGCAATGAGCAGTTCTTC. Encoded protein: CASSIGASNEQFF.

J is TRBJ2-3 and V is TRBV30, with D perhaps matching TRBD2 (6 bases). Trimming cost V 0 bases and J 2 bases, with 18 bases left between them. The germline V gene has CDR1 GTSNPN and CDR2 SVGIG (reference sequence). The CDR3 is made up of 17 amino acids. CDR3 region: CAWSVPGLARNTDTQYF. The DNA for the CDR3 is TGTGCCTGGAGTGTTCCGGGTCTAGCGAGGAACACAGATACGCAGTATTTT.

This clone was seen a single time. The V call is TRBV5-1, the J call TRBJ2-5; TRBD1 or TRBD2 may be the D gene (5 bases each). The CDR3 has 15 residues. V lost 1 base and J 1 base, leaving 11 bases between the germline ends. Germline V gene lookup returns CDR1 SGHRS and CDR2 YFSETQ. DNA of the CDR3: TGCGCCAGCAGCTTGACAGGCGCGGGCCAAGAGACCCAGTACTTC. Its translation: CASSLTGAGQETQYF.

The chain has TRBV5-5 and TRBJ2-1; TRBD2 is a possible D gene (5 bases). The V gene's germline CDR1 is SGHKS and CDR2 YYEKEE (reference sequence). The CDR3 consists of 14 residues. V lost 4 bases and J 6 bases, leaving 14 bases between the germline ends. The DNA for the CDR3 is TGTGCCAGCAGCCCGGGGTTGGCAGGCAATGAGCAGTTCTTC. Protein product: CASSPGLAGNEQFF. The entire variable domain, with the rest obtained from reference TRBV5-5 and TRBJ2-1, is as follows: DAGVTQSPTHLIKTRGQQVTLRCSPISGHKSVSWYQQVLGQGPQFIFQYYEKEERGRGNFPDRFSARQFPNYSSELNVNALLLGDSALYLCASSPGLAGNEQFFGPGTRLTVL.

The chain uses TRBV6-5 and TRBJ2-5; D gene ambiguous. Germline values: CDR1 MNHEY, CDR2 SVGAGI. Trimming stripped 2 bases from V and 8 bases from J, with 21 bases between. The CDR3 covers 16 residues. The CDR3, as DNA: TGTGCCAGCAGTTACAAAATTCGGACGGCTAAGAGAACCCAGTACTTC. It encodes CASSYKIRTAKRTQYF.

Concerning this clone itself: With a much larger clone just one base away, this may be a read error. This sample includes further DNA sequences coding for the same CDR3. The J gene is TRBJ2-7, the V gene TRBV6-1; no firm D call. Germline lookup yields CDR1 MNHNS and CDR2 SASEGT. The CDR3 has 11 amino acids. The V gene lost 6 bases and the J gene lost 0 bases, with 3 bases spanning the gap. The CDR3 loop reads CASSPSYEQYF. The CDR3 DNA is TGTGCCAGCAGCCCCTCCTACGAGCAGTACTTC.

To note about this clone: Other nucleotide sequences in the sample specify the same CDR3. For the CDR3, the DNA is TGCGCCAGCAGCCCCACCCAAGAGACCCAGTACTTC. Translating gives CASSPTQETQYF. This chain links TRBV5-1 with TRBJ2-5; no reliable D call. The germline CDR1 and CDR2 sequences are SGHRS and YFSETQ. Trimming cost V 4 bases and J 1 base, with 5 bases left between them. CDR3 length equals 12 residues.

V gene TRBV11-2 combines with J gene TRBJ1-1; no clear D gene. CDR1 and CDR2 from the germline V gene are SGHAT and FQNNGV. The CDR3 extends over 14 amino acids. Deletions cut 4 bases from V and 2 bases from J, with 11 bases between. CDR3 region: CASSSVKGNTEAFF. The DNA of the CDR3 is TGTGCCAGCAGCTCGGTGAAGGGCAACACTGAAGCTTTCTTT.